A single sample gave rise to the 26 T cell receptor beta chains below, sequenced in a study of cytomegalovirus exposure and HLA in healthy donors (dated by TCRdb to the late 2010s). Libraries came from the immunoSEQ multiplex PCR assay. The multiplex PCR relied on a mix of 60 forward primers for TCR Vbeta segments and 13 reverse primers for TCR Jbeta segments. TCRdb carries this immuneACCESS record with in-frame sequences only. Its versions omit some clonotypes, under half of them owing to an unresolved V gene in the studies checked, with the rest unexplained. The sample table holds fewer than 200,000 clones, of which 80% were seen once. 4% to 5.5% of the sample is held by the ten biggest clonotypes. Sequencing was carried out using PBMCs. These receptors all stem from a man between 25 and 39 years old in good health and CMV-seronegative.

This clone was observed a few times. The rearrangement links TRBV6-1 to TRBJ2-1; D is uncertain. In germline, CDR1 is MNHNS, CDR2 SASEGT. CDR3 size: 13 residues. Trimming removed 7 bases at V and 7 bases at J, with 14 bases between. The CDR3 loop reads CASKKVEINEQFF. The CDR3 nucleotides are TGTGCCAGCAAAAAAGTCGAGATTAATGAGCAGTTCTTC.

This chain uses TRBV2 with TRBJ2-1; possibly TRBD1 for D (5 bases). From germline, CDR1 is SNHLY and CDR2 FYNNEI. Deletions cut 4 bases from V and 10 bases from J, with 17 bases between. This CDR3 is built from 14 residues. In DNA, the CDR3 is TGTGCCAGCAGTGGGGGCATCAGGATGGGAGAGCAGTTCTTC. Translated: CASSGGIRMGEQFF.

This chain connects TRBV28 to TRBJ2-6; tentative D call: TRBD1 (6 bases). Trimming took off 6 bases at V and 1 base at J, with 10 bases between the two ends. Germline loops: CDR1 MDHEN, CDR2 SYDVKM. The CDR3 spans 15 residues. This CDR3 reads CASSSTGSGANVLTF. For the CDR3, the DNA is TGTGCCAGCAGCTCTACAGGGTCTGGGGCCAACGTCCTGACTTTC.

The chain is built from TRBV19 and TRBJ1-5, with 7 bases lining up with TRBD1. Trimming cost V 8 bases and J 4 bases; bases outside gene matches: 8. The CDR3 is 14 residues long. Germline V gene data show CDR1 as LNHDA and CDR2 as SQIVND (reference sequence). This CDR3 reads CASSRDSENQPQHF. The CDR3 DNA sequence: TGTGCCAGTTCCCGGGACAGCGAGAATCAGCCCCAGCATTTT. The full variable domain, with the rest looked up from reference TRBV19 and TRBJ1-5, is DGGITQSPKYLFRKEGQNVTLSCEQNLNHDAMYWYRQDPGQGLRLIYYSQIVNDFQKGDIAEGYSVSREKKESFPLTVTSAQKNPTAFYLCASSRDSENQPQHFGDGTRLSIL.

This clone came up once. The rearrangement uses TRBV2 and TRBJ1-1; D gene uncertain. This CDR3 contains 13 residues. CDR1 and CDR2 from the germline V gene are SNHLY and FYNNEI. The ends were cut back, 4 bases at V and 1 base at J, with 7 bases in the middle. The CDR3 DNA reads as TGTGCCAGCAGTGTAATAGCGAACACTGAAGCTTTCTTT. This encodes CASSVIANTEAFF.

This chain uses TRBV19 with TRBJ2-3; D might be TRBD1 (5 bases). Per the germline V gene, CDR1 is LNHDA and CDR2 is SQIVND (reference sequence). The length of the CDR3 is 15 residues. Trimming left V 1 base short and J 6 bases short, with 14 bases between. In nucleotides, the CDR3 is TGTGCCAGTAGTATAGTGGGGCGAGTTGGGGATACGCAGTATTTT. Residues: CASSIVGRVGDTQYF.

The genes are TRBV5-6 and TRBJ2-3, with TRBD2 identical over 9 bases. In germline, CDR1 is SGHDT, CDR2 YYEEEE. The length of the CDR3 is 16 residues. The V and J ends lost 1 base and 6 bases, in that order; junction bases with no gene match: 9. CDR3 bases: TGTGCCAGCAGCTTGATGGAGTGGAGCGGGAGGGATACGCAGTATTTT. The encoded protein is CASSLMEWSGRDTQYF.

The chain recombines TRBV13 with TRBJ1-1, with TRBD1 identical over 11 bases. Germline-derived CDR1 and CDR2 are PRHDT and FYEKMQ (reference sequence). The junction had 2 bases not matched to a gene; V was cut back by 4 bases and J by 7 bases. This CDR3 comprises 13 residues. The CDR3 nucleotides read TGTGCCAGCAGCTCCGGGACAGGGGGTGAAGCTTTCTTT. This encodes CASSSGTGGEAFF.

The chain is built from TRBV7-2 and TRBJ1-5; TRBD1 agrees at 7 bases. The CDR3 covers 15 residues. Germline CDR1 is SGHTA and CDR2 is FQGNSA. With V trimmed by 5 bases and J by 5 bases, 9 bases remained unmatched. DNA for the CDR3: TGTGCCAGCAGCCTAGACCCAGGACAGGATCAGCCCCAGCATTTT. Translation: CASSLDPGQDQPQHF.

The V and J genes are TRBV30 and TRBJ1-1, with TRBD1 as a possible D gene (5 bases). CDR1 and CDR2 (germline): GTSNPN, SVGIG (reference sequence). The CDR3 extends over 16 amino acids. V was trimmed by 0 bases and J by 5 bases, leaving 19 bases between them. CDR3: CAWSVGVYWGSTEAFF. The CDR3 DNA reads as TGTGCCTGGAGTGTAGGGGTTTATTGGGGTTCGACTGAAGCTTTCTTT.

The rearrangement links TRBV7-9 to TRBJ2-7; tentatively, D is TRBD1 (5 bases). The CDR3 runs to 15 residues. The V gene's germline CDR1 is SEHNR and CDR2 FQNEAQ (reference sequence). Trimming shortened V by 1 base and J by 6 bases, and 16 bases separated the two germline ends. The CDR3 nucleotides read TGTGCCAGCAGCTTAGTGTTGGGGCAGGGTAGCGAGCAGTACTTC. Its translation: CASSLVLGQGSEQYF.

This clone was seen a single time. The chain joins TRBV30 to TRBJ1-4; TRBD1 agrees at 8 bases. Germline V gene data show CDR1 as GTSNPN and CDR2 as SVGIG (reference sequence). After removal of 3 bases from V and 5 bases from J, the junction contained 5 bases not matched to a gene. This CDR3 comprises 14 residues. CDR3 residues: CAWSIRGQNEKLFF. The DNA of the CDR3 is TGTGCCTGGAGCATCAGGGGGCAGAATGAAAAACTGTTTTTT.

The sample holds one count of this clone. This chain uses TRBV28 with TRBJ2-5; 12 nucleotides match TRBD1. CDR3 length equals 14 residues. The J segment lost 5 bases and the V segment lost 8 bases, leaving 6 bases of the junction unmatched. Per germline, CDR1 MDHEN and CDR2 SYDVKM. The CDR3 sequence: CASQGQGAIETQYF. The CDR3 DNA sequence: TGTGCCAGCCAGGGACAGGGGGCGATTGAGACCCAGTACTTC.

V and J are TRBV5-1 and TRBJ2-1, with 7 bases matching TRBD2. CDR1 and CDR2 (germline): SGHRS, YFSETQ. The CDR3 sequence is 18 residues long. V lost 0 bases, J lost 0 bases, and 9 bases stayed unmatched. CDR3 sequence: CASSLAGASGSSYNEQFF. Here the CDR3 DNA reads TGCGCCAGCAGCTTGGCTGGGGCTAGCGGAAGCTCCTACAATGAGCAGTTCTTC.

In its sample, this clone was seen a few times. The chain joins TRBV7-9 to TRBJ1-2; 8 positions match TRBD1. Germline assignment: CDR1 SEHNR and CDR2 FQNEAQ (reference sequence). J lost 4 bases, V lost 2 bases, and 6 bases had no gene match. This CDR3 has 15 residues. This CDR3 reads CASSLSGGQGYGYTF. CDR3 DNA sequence: TGTGCCAGCAGCTTAAGTGGAGGACAGGGCTATGGCTACACCTTC. The full variable domain, rest sourced from reference TRBV7-9 and TRBJ1-2, is DTGVSQNPRHKITKRGQNVTFRCDPISEHNRLYWYRQTLGQGPEFLTYFQNEAQLEKSRLLSDRFSAERPKGSFSTLEIQRTEQGDSAMYLCASSLSGGQGYGYTFGSGTRLTVV.

The chain is built from TRBV27 and TRBJ2-5; D gene ambiguous. This CDR3 region has 13 residues. V lost 2 bases to trimming and J lost 5 bases, with 9 bases between them. Germline CDR1 is MNHEY and CDR2 is SMNVEV (reference sequence). The CDR3: CASSLNGWETQYF. The DNA for the CDR3 is TGTGCCAGCAGTTTAAACGGTTGGGAGACCCAGTACTTC.

Points on this clone: The junction differs from germline at one of its ends, possibly a read error. The CDR3 DNA reads TGTTCCAGCAGCTTAACAGGGGCCTACGAGCAGTACTTC. Translating it yields CSSSLTGAYEQYF. The rearrangement links TRBV7-9 to TRBJ2-7, with TRBD1 matching over 7 bases. The CDR3 has 13 residues. The germline CDR1 and CDR2 sequences are SEHNR and FQNEAQ (reference sequence). Drawing the rest from reference TRBV7-9 and TRBJ2-7, the complete variable domain is DTGVSQNPRHKITKRGQNVTFRCDPISEHNRLYWYRQTLGQGPEFLTYFQNEAQLEKSRLLSDRFSAERPKGSFSTLEIQRTEQGDSAMYLCSSSLTGAYEQYFGPGTRLTVT.

This clone was picked up one time. The CDR3 nucleotides are TGCGCCAGCAGCCTACGGACAGGGGGAGACGATGGCTACACCTTC. This codes for CASSLRTGGDDGYTF. The V and J genes are TRBV5-1 and TRBJ1-2, with TRBD1 identical over 10 bases. This CDR3 contains 15 residues. The germline gives CDR1 SGHRS, CDR2 YFSETQ. V shed 4 bases, J shed 6 bases, and the junction held 9 bases outside the gene matches.

The CDR3 sequence is CAWSRVPGLAGAASSYNEQFF. CDR3 nucleotide sequence: TGTGCCTGGAGTCGGGTCCCCGGACTAGCGGGGGCCGCTTCCTCCTACAATGAGCAGTTCTTC. V usage is TRBV30 and J usage is TRBJ2-1, with 13 bases lining up with TRBD2. Germline CDR1 reads GTSNPN; CDR2 reads SVGIG (reference sequence). This CDR3 has 21 amino acids. The V segment lost 2 bases and the J segment 0 bases; nucleotides outside the gene matches: 16.

Only one count was recorded for this clone. The J gene is TRBJ2-1, the V gene TRBV6-1; 10 bases line up with TRBD1. The CDR3 loop spans 16 amino acids. CDR1 MNHNS and CDR2 SASEGT come from the germline V gene. J was trimmed by 8 bases and V by 4 bases; bases with no gene match: 11. This CDR3 is CASSVLTGGGLDEQFF. As DNA, the CDR3 is TGTGCCAGCAGTGTCCTGACAGGGGGCGGGTTGGATGAGCAGTTCTTC.

The J gene is TRBJ2-7, the V gene TRBV9, with D perhaps TRBD1 (5 bases). Germline V gene sequence: CDR1 SGDLS, CDR2 YYNGEE. The V end lost 0 bases, the J end lost 3 bases, and 10 bases lay between the germline ends. CDR3 length: 14 amino acids. The CDR3 region is CASSVEGRDYEQYF. The CDR3 nucleotides read TGTGCCAGCAGCGTAGAAGGCAGGGACTACGAGCAGTACTTC.

This clone was found a few times. This chain uses TRBV19 with TRBJ2-6, with D possibly being TRBD2 (5 bases). V was cut by 8 bases and J by 2 bases, with 10 bases left in between. The CDR3 is 14 amino acids. Germline V gives CDR1 LNHDA, CDR2 SQIVND (reference sequence). This CDR3 is CASGIGAGANVLTF. The DNA for the CDR3 is TGTGCCAGTGGGATCGGGGCTGGGGCCAACGTCCTGACTTTC.

The chain employs TRBV5-6 and TRBJ1-5; perhaps TRBD1 as D (6 bases). This CDR3 spans 14 amino acids. Germline-derived CDR1 and CDR2 are SGHDT and YYEEEE. Trimming took 0 bases from V and 5 from J, leaving 9 bases between them. The CDR3 nucleotides read TGTGCCAGCAGCTTGGGGGGGGGCTATCAGCCCCAGCATTTT. This encodes CASSLGGGYQPQHF.

Turning to this clone: Mismatch with germline at one junction end may stem from a read error. The chain uses TRBV10-1 and TRBJ2-1; no reliable D call. Germline CDR1 is WNHNN and CDR2 is SYGVQD (reference sequence). The CDR3 runs 14 residues. The CDR3 DNA reads as TGCGCCAGCAGCGAGTCGTCGAGTGATGATGAGCAGTTCTTC. Translating it yields CASSESSSDDEQFF.

The chain has TRBV6-6 and TRBJ2-7; 8 bases fit TRBD1. Germline V lookup: CDR1 MNHNY, CDR2 SVGAGI (reference sequence). V lost 3 bases, J lost 6 bases, and 10 bases stayed unmatched. The CDR3 runs to 15 residues. In nucleotides, the CDR3 is TGTGCCAGCAGTTATCCCGGGACAGGTCACGGCGAGCAGTACTTC. This gives the protein CASSYPGTGHGEQYF.

In DNA, the CDR3 is TGTGCCTGGAGTCGTCCAGGGGTTCAGCCCCAGCATTTT. This codes for CAWSRPGVQPQHF. This sequence joins TRBV30 and TRBJ1-5; D possibly corresponds to TRBD1 (6 bases). The CDR3 contains 13 residues. V lost 2 bases to trimming and J lost 6 bases, with 11 bases between them. Germline V lookup: CDR1 GTSNPN, CDR2 SVGIG (reference sequence).